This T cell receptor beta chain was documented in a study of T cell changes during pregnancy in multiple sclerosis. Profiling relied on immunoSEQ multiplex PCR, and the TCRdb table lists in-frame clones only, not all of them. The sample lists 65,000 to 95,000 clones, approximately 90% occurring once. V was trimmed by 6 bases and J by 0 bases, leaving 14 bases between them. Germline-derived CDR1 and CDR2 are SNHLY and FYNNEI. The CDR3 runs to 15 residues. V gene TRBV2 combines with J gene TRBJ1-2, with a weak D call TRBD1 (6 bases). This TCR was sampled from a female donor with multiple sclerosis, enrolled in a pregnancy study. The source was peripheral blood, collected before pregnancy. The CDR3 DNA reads TGTGCCAGCAGGGGACAAGCGGTCCCTAACTATGGCTACACCTTC. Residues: CASRGQAVPNYGYTF.